The 29 T cell receptor beta chains given below trace back to one sample, sequenced in a study of blood T cell repertoires in COVID-19. Libraries were prepared by immunoSEQ multiplex PCR; TCRdb keeps only in-frame clonotypes and omits some of them. The table lists a few hundred thousand clones, roughly 86% of them singletons. The material sequenced was PBMCs or T cells enriched from blood (not recorded which). These receptors were collected from a man in his late teens or twenties with acute COVID-19.

The CDR3 DNA reads as TGCGCCAGCAGCTTTCTAGGAATCCAAGAGACCCAGTACTTC. Encoded protein: CASSFLGIQETQYF. This chain connects TRBV5-1 to TRBJ2-5; D is unclear. Germline loops: CDR1 SGHRS, CDR2 YFSETQ. This CDR3 has 14 amino acids. V lost 2 bases to trimming and J lost 1 base, with 9 bases between them.

V usage is TRBV28 and J usage is TRBJ1-3, with D tentatively TRBD1 (5 bases). CDR1 MDHEN and CDR2 SYDVKM come from the germline V gene. CDR3 length: 15 amino acids. Trimming took 4 bases from V and 1 from J, leaving 11 bases between them. The CDR3 DNA is TGTGCCAGCAGTTCGGGGGTCTTGTCTGGAAACACCATATATTTT. As protein: CASSSGVLSGNTIYF.

The V and J genes are TRBV9 and TRBJ2-1; the match to TRBD1 covers 10 bases. The CDR3 extends over 15 amino acids. V shed 0 bases, J shed 6 bases, and the junction held 3 bases outside the gene matches. Germline V lookup: CDR1 SGDLS, CDR2 YYNGEE. In nucleotides, the CDR3 is TGTGCCAGCAGCGTAGGGACAGGGGGACCCAATGAGCAGTTCTTC. Amino acid sequence: CASSVGTGGPNEQFF.

The chain is built from TRBV5-1 and TRBJ1-4; 8 bases are a match to TRBD1. The CDR3 runs to 17 residues. The J segment lost 3 bases and the V segment lost 10 bases, leaving 17 bases of the junction unmatched. Germline CDR1 is SGHRS and CDR2 is YFSETQ. CDR3 nucleotides: TGCGCCTCTTCAGCCCAGACAGGGGTGTTAGCTAATGAAAAACTGTTTTTT. Encoded protein: CASSAQTGVLANEKLFF. Filled out from reference TRBV5-1 and TRBJ1-4, the complete variable domain reads KAGVTQTPRYLIKTRGQQVTLSCSPISGHRSVSWYQQTPGQGLQFLFEYFSETQRNKGNFPGRFSGRQFSNSRSEMNVSTLELGDSALYLCASSAQTGVLANEKLFFGSGTQLSVL.

This chain connects TRBV30 to TRBJ2-2; possible D gene TRBD1, 6 bases. CDR1 is GTSNPN, CDR2 SVGIG, per germline (reference sequence). CDR3 length equals 13 residues. Trimming removed 4 bases from V and 7 bases from J, with 13 bases in between. CDR3 nucleotides: TGTGCCTGGATCTCCCTCAGGGGCGGGGAGCTGTTTTTT. Protein: CAWISLRGGELFF. The full variable domain, its missing parts supplied by reference TRBV30 and TRBJ2-2, is SQTIHQWPATLVQPVGSPLSLECTVEGTSNPNLYWYRQAAGRGLQLLFYSVGIGQISSEVPQNLSASRPQDRQFILSSKKLLLSDSGFYLCAWISLRGGELFFGEGSRLTVL.

This chain uses TRBV14 with TRBJ2-5, with TRBD2 identical over 10 bases. The CDR3 contains 20 residues. CDR1 is SGHDN, CDR2 FVKESK, per germline. After removal of 0 bases from V and 4 bases from J, the junction contained 17 bases not matched to a gene. Written as DNA, the CDR3 is TGTGCCAGCAGCCAAGATATCCCTGAGCGGGAGGGCCCCCCTGGAGAGACCCAGTACTTC. This gives the protein CASSQDIPEREGPPGETQYF.

The rearrangement joins TRBV28 to TRBJ2-3; maybe TRBD2 (5 bases). Germline V gene sequence: CDR1 MDHEN, CDR2 SYDVKM. V lost 9 bases to trimming and J lost 0 bases, with 16 bases between them. The CDR3 has 15 amino acids. The CDR3: CASCIGISSTDTQYF. The CDR3, as DNA: TGTGCCAGTTGCATCGGGATATCTAGCACAGATACGCAGTATTTT.

The chain is built from TRBV2 and TRBJ2-3; D possibly corresponds to TRBD2 (6 bases). Trimming took off 6 bases at V and 3 bases at J, with 19 bases between the two ends. Germline assignment: CDR1 SNHLY and CDR2 FYNNEI. The CDR3 is 16 amino acids. The CDR3 sequence: CASRGGVAPGTDTQYF. In DNA, the CDR3 is TGTGCCAGCAGGGGAGGAGTGGCCCCGGGGACAGATACGCAGTATTTT.

This sequence joins TRBV30 and TRBJ2-1, with TRBD2 matching 11 bases. The CDR3 runs 15 residues. In germline, CDR1 is GTSNPN, CDR2 SVGIG (reference sequence). After removal of 4 bases from V and 4 bases from J, the junction contained 6 bases not matched to a gene. The chain's CDR3 is CAWTSGRPGYNEQFF. The DNA of the CDR3 is TGTGCCTGGACTAGCGGGAGGCCGGGGTACAATGAGCAGTTCTTC.

The chain links TRBV4-3 to TRBJ2-5, with 7 bases fitting TRBD2. This CDR3 is built from 17 residues. J lost 5 bases, V lost 1 base, and 13 bases had no gene match. The V gene's germline CDR1 is LGHNA and CDR2 YSLEER. CDR3 amino acids: CASSQAAGWEGSETQYF. The CDR3 region has the DNA TGCGCCAGCAGCCAAGCGGCCGGGTGGGAGGGTAGCGAGACCCAGTACTTC.

This clone was counted a few times. V gene TRBV28 combines with J gene TRBJ1-2, with D maybe TRBD1 (6 bases). Germline lookup yields CDR1 MDHEN and CDR2 SYDVKM. Trimming removed 5 bases from V and 7 bases from J, with 14 bases in between. This CDR3 is 13 amino acids long. CDR3 residues: CASSITGYAGYTF. As DNA, the CDR3 is TGTGCCAGCAGTATAACAGGGTATGCTGGCTACACCTTC.

The CDR3, as DNA: TGTGCCAGCAGGTTTACAGGATGGGAGACCCAGTACTTC. Translated: CASRFTGWETQYF. V usage is TRBV12-3 or TRBV12-4 and J usage is TRBJ2-5, with D tentatively TRBD1 (5 bases). The CDR3 is made up of 13 amino acids. V lost 6 bases, J lost 5 bases, and 13 bases lay in between.

This clone was seen only once. This sequence joins TRBV6-5 and TRBJ2-5; D perhaps matches TRBD2 (5 bases). Germline V CDR1 and CDR2: MNHEY, SVGAGI. V was shortened by 2 bases and J by 0 bases, with 7 bases between the two germline ends. The CDR3 has 14 residues. CDR3 in amino acids: CASSYAADQETQYF. In DNA, the CDR3 is TGTGCCAGCAGTTACGCAGCGGACCAAGAGACCCAGTACTTC.

The V call is TRBV28, the J call TRBJ2-7; 9 nucleotides align to TRBD2. Germline V gene sequence: CDR1 MDHEN, CDR2 SYDVKM. After removal of 5 bases from V and 6 bases from J, the junction contained 5 bases not matched to a gene. This CDR3 region has 13 residues. As DNA, the CDR3 is TGTGCCAGCAGTCCGGGACTAGCTGGCGAGCAGTACTTC. Protein sequence: CASSPGLAGEQYF.

The V gene is TRBV6-5, the J gene TRBJ2-7; no reliable D call. This CDR3 is built from 13 residues. The germline V gene encodes CDR1 MNHEY and CDR2 SVGAGI. The V and J ends lost 0 bases and 1 base respectively, with 4 bases between them. DNA for the CDR3: TGTGCCAGCAGTTACTCCGGGTCCTACGAGCAGTACTTC. The encoded protein is CASSYSGSYEQYF.

This sequence joins TRBV7-8 and TRBJ2-7, with D tentatively TRBD2 (6 bases). V lost 6 bases to trimming and J lost 2 bases, with 20 bases between them. Germline V gene lookup returns CDR1 SGHVS and CDR2 FQNEAQ. The CDR3 contains 16 residues. DNA for the CDR3: TGTGCCAGCAGGACAACCCTGGGGGAGGCGACCTACGAGCAGTACTTC. Translating gives CASRTTLGEATYEQYF.

Here the CDR3 reads CASSPGLAAYNEQFF. The CDR3 region has the DNA TGTGCCAGCAGCCCAGGACTAGCGGCCTACAATGAGCAGTTCTTC. The chain combines TRBV7-2 with TRBJ2-1, with 10 bases fitting TRBD2. This CDR3 comprises 15 residues. V was pared by 5 bases and J by 2 bases, with 3 bases of the junction left unmatched. Germline V gene lookup returns CDR1 SGHTA and CDR2 FQGNSA.

The V gene is TRBV4-1, the J gene TRBJ1-1, with TRBD1 identical over 7 bases. The CDR3 length is 15 residues. Trimming took 3 bases from V and 6 from J; bases not matched to a gene: 10. In germline, CDR1 is MGHRA, CDR2 YSYEKL. The CDR3 sequence is CASSQPGQRNSEAFF. The CDR3 region has the DNA TGCGCCAGCAGCCAGCCGGGACAGCGGAATTCTGAAGCTTTCTTT.

This chain links TRBV27 with TRBJ1-2; D may be TRBD1 (6 bases). This CDR3 has 16 residues. Deletions cut 6 bases from V and 0 bases from J, with 17 bases between. Looked up from germline, CDR1 is MNHEY and CDR2 is SMNVEV (reference sequence). The CDR3 region has the DNA TGTGCCAGCAGCCCACAGGGTTTAGGGTCTAACTATGGCTACACCTTC. This sequence encodes CASSPQGLGSNYGYTF.

The J gene is TRBJ1-2, the V gene TRBV5-1; 8 nucleotides agree with TRBD1. CDR1 and CDR2 from the germline V gene are SGHRS and YFSETQ. The V segment lost 0 bases and the J segment 3 bases; nucleotides outside the gene matches: 4. The CDR3 is made up of 15 amino acids. The DNA of the CDR3 is TGCGCCAGCAGCTTGGGGACAGGGTCGCACTATGGCTACACCTTC. Translation gives CASSLGTGSHYGYTF.

J is TRBJ2-7 and V is TRBV19; 12 bases are shared with TRBD2. After removal of 5 bases from V and 6 bases from J, the junction contained 2 bases not matched to a gene. CDR3 length: 13 residues. Germline V gene data show CDR1 as LNHDA and CDR2 as SQIVND (reference sequence). CDR3 nucleotide sequence: TGTGCCAGTAGTCCGGGACTAGCGGGCGAGCAGTACTTC. Translation gives CASSPGLAGEQYF.

This chain joins TRBV10-3 and TRBJ2-7, with 8 bases identical to TRBD1. CDR1 is ENHRY, CDR2 SYGVKD, per germline. V gave up 10 bases and J gave up 4 bases; unmatched junction bases: 12. The CDR3 has 14 residues. The CDR3 region is CATTRGQEEYEQYF. The CDR3 nucleotides read TGTGCCACCACGAGGGGACAGGAGGAATACGAGCAGTACTTC.

V is TRBV7-9 and J is TRBJ1-2; D is unresolved. Per germline, CDR1 SEHNR and CDR2 FQNEAQ (reference sequence). The length of the CDR3 is 14 residues. Trimming stripped 1 base from V and 8 bases from J, with 14 bases between. This chain's CDR3 is CASSLELESRGYTF. CDR3 sequence (DNA): TGTGCCAGCAGCTTAGAACTGGAGTCGAGGGGCTACACCTTC.

The chain uses TRBV19 and TRBJ1-1, with no clear D. Germline lookup yields CDR1 LNHDA and CDR2 SQIVND (reference sequence). Trimming took 8 bases from V and 2 from J, leaving 15 bases between them. This CDR3 is 14 amino acids long. The CDR3 DNA follows: TGTGCCAGTCGGAATTTTACAGTTAACACTGAAGCTTTCTTT. Amino acid sequence: CASRNFTVNTEAFF.

The V and J genes are TRBV6-5 and TRBJ1-1, with D possibly being TRBD1 (5 bases). The ends were cut back, 10 bases at V and 1 base at J, with 13 bases in the middle. The CDR3 runs to 13 residues. Germline loops: CDR1 MNHEY, CDR2 SVGAGI. The CDR3 region is CAIYRPTNTEAFF. The CDR3 coding sequence is TGTGCCATCTACAGGCCAACGAACACTGAAGCTTTCTTT.

The V call is TRBV18, the J call TRBJ2-5; possibly TRBD1 for D (5 bases). Per the germline V gene, CDR1 is KGHSH and CDR2 is LQKENI. Trimming left V 0 bases short and J 1 base short, with 9 bases between. The CDR3 is made up of 15 amino acids. The CDR3 reads CASSPPVQGQETQYF. In DNA, the CDR3 is TGTGCCAGCTCACCACCAGTGCAGGGCCAAGAGACCCAGTACTTC. The whole variable domain, filled in from reference TRBV18 and TRBJ2-5, reads NAGVMQNPRHLVRRRGQEARLRCSPMKGHSHVYWYRQLPEEGLKFMVYLQKENIIDESGMPKERFSAEFPKEGPSILRIQQVVRGDSAAYFCASSPPVQGQETQYFGPGTRLLVL.

CDR3 sequence reads: CASRRGYGTGIHEQYF. DNA of the CDR3: TGTGCCAGCAGACGGGGGTATGGGACAGGGATCCACGAGCAGTACTTC. The chain links TRBV27 to TRBJ2-7, with 9 bases aligning to TRBD1. CDR1 is MNHEY and CDR2 is SMNVEV in the germline V gene (reference sequence). The CDR3 extends over 16 amino acids. J lost 5 bases, V lost 6 bases, and 14 bases had no gene match.

The rearrangement joins TRBV19 to TRBJ1-4; D ambiguous. Germline assignment: CDR1 LNHDA and CDR2 SQIVND (reference sequence). The CDR3 is made up of 13 amino acids. V dropped 6 bases and J dropped 0 bases, with 5 bases sitting between them. DNA of the CDR3: TGTGCCAGTAGACCAGCAACTAATGAAAAACTGTTTTTT. Its protein is CASRPATNEKLFF.

V and J are TRBV28 and TRBJ1-2; weak D call: TRBD1 (5 bases). The germline gives CDR1 MDHEN, CDR2 SYDVKM. This CDR3 is built from 12 residues. Deletions cut 4 bases from V and 3 bases from J, with 6 bases between. The CDR3 spells CASSSRDYGYTF. The CDR3, as DNA: TGTGCCAGCAGTTCCAGGGACTATGGCTACACCTTC.